Following are 3 T cell receptor beta chains from one sample sequenced in a study of chemoradiotherapy in HPV16-positive cancers. Using immunoSEQ multiplex PCR, the repertoire was profiled, and TCRdb retains in-frame clones only, with some absent. This sample carries tens of thousands of clones, around 94% of them seen once, and the ten largest clones take around 2.6%. Sampling was performed from a patient who underwent chemoradiotherapy. These receptors originate from a human donor with HPV-associated anogenital cancer.

The rearrangement links TRBV28 to TRBJ2-7; 10 bases fit TRBD1. The CDR3 contains 15 residues. J gave up 2 bases and V 7 bases, and 8 bases lay outside the gene matches. CDR1 and CDR2 from the germline V gene are MDHEN and SYDVKM. The CDR3 spells CASTSGGTGAYEQYF. CDR3 DNA: TGTGCCAGCACCTCTGGGGGGACAGGGGCCTACGAGCAGTACTTC.

CDR3 bases: TGTGCCACCAGCAGTACGTCCCTTAGTGGTGGCTACACCTTC. Translated, it gives CATSSTSLSGGYTF. The V and J genes are TRBV15 and TRBJ1-2; D is uncertain. V was cut by 3 bases and J by 7 bases, with 15 bases left in between. The CDR3 extends over 14 amino acids. The germline V gene encodes CDR1 LNHNV and CDR2 YYDKDF (reference sequence).

The chain has TRBV30 and TRBJ2-1, with D tentatively TRBD2 (5 bases). There are 11 residues in the CDR3. The germline V and J ends were trimmed by 5 bases and 13 bases, with 15 bases remaining between them. Germline V lookup: CDR1 GTSNPN, CDR2 SVGIG (reference sequence). The CDR3 nucleotides are TGTGCCTGGGGTAGACTACTCCAACAGTTCTTC. Translated: CAWGRLLQQFF.